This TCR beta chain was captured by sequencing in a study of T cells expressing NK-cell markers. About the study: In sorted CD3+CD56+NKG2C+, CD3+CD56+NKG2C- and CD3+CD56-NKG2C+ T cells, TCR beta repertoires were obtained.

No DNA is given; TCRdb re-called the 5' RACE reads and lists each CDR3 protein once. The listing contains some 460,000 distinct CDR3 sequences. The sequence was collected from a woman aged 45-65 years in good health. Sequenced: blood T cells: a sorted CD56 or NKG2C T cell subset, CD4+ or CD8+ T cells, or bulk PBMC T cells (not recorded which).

The CDR3 spells CASSVAEAAWDTQYF. V is TRBV9 and J is TRBJ2-3; lacking DNA, the TRBD1 call made by TCRdb goes unchecked. CDR3 length equals 15 residues. Germline CDR1 SGDLS, CDR2 YYNGEE.